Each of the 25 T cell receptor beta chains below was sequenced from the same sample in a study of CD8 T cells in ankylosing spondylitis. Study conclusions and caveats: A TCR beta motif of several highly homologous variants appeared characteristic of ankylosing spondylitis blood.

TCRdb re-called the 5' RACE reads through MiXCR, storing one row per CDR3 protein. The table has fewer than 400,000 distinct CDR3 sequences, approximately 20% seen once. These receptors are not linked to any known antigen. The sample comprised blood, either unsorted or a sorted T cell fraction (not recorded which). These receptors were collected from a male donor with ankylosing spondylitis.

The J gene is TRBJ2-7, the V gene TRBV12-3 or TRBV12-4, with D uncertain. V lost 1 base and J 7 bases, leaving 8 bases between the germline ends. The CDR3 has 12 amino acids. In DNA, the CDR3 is TGTGCCAGCAGTTTAGACTTGTGGGAGCAGTACTTC. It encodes CASSLDLWEQYF.

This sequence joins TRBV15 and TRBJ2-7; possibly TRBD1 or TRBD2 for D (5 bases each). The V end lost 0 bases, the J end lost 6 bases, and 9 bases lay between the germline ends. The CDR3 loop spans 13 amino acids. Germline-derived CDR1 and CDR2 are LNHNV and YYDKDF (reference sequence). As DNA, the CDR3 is TGTGCCACCAGCAGAGATTCAGGGACCGAGCAGTACTTC. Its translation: CATSRDSGTEQYF.

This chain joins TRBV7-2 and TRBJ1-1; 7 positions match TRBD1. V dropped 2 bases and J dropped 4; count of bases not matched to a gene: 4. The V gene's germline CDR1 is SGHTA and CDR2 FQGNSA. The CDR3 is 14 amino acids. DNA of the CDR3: TGTGCCAGCAGCTTATTTTGGGACAGCACTGAAGCTTTCTTT. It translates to CASSLFWDSTEAFF.

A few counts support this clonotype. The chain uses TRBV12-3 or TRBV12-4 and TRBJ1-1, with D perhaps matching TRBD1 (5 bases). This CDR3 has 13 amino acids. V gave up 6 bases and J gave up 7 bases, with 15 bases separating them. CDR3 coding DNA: TGTGCCAGCAGCAGAGGAGGGGACCTTGAAGCTTTCTTT. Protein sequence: CASSRGGDLEAFF.

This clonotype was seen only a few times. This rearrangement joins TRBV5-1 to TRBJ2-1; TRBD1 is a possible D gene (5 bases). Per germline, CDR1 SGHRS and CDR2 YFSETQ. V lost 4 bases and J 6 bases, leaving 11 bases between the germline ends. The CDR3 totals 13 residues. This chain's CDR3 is CASSPVTANEQFF. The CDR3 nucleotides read TGCGCCAGCAGCCCGGTGACAGCCAATGAGCAGTTCTTC.

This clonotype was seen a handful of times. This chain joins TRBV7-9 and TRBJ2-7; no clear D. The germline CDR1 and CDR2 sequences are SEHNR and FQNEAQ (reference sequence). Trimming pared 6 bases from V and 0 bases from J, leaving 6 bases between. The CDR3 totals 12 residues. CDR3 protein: CASSWSSYEQYF. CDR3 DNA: TGTGCCAGCAGTTGGAGCTCCTACGAGCAGTACTTC. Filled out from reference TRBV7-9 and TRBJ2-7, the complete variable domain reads DTGVSQNPRHKITKRGQNVTFRCDPISEHNRLYWYRQTLGQGPEFLTYFQNEAQLEKSRLLSDRFSAERPKGSFSTLEIQRTEQGDSAMYLCASSWSSYEQYFGPGTRLTVT.

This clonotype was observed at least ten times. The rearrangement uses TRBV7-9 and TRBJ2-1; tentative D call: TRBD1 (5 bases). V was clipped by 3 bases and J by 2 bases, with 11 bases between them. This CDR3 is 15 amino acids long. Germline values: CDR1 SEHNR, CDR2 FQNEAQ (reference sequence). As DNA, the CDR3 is TGTGCCAGCAGCTTGCACGCAGGGCCCTACAATGAGCAGTTCTTC. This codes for CASSLHAGPYNEQFF.

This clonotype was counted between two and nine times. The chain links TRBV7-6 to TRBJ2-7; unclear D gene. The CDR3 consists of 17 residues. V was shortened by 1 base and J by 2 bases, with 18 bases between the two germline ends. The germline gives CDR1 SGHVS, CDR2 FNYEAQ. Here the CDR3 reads CASSLGSWTETAYEQYF. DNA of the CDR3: TGTGCCAGCAGCTTAGGGTCATGGACGGAAACAGCCTACGAGCAGTACTTC.

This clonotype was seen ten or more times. The CDR3 region has the DNA TGCGCCAGCAGGAGGGCATTTAATGAAAAACTGTTTTTT. The encoded protein is CASRRAFNEKLFF. V and J are TRBV4-1 and TRBJ1-4; D not resolved. V was clipped by 6 bases and J by 4 bases, with 9 bases between them. Per germline, CDR1 MGHRA and CDR2 YSYEKL. The CDR3 loop spans 13 amino acids.

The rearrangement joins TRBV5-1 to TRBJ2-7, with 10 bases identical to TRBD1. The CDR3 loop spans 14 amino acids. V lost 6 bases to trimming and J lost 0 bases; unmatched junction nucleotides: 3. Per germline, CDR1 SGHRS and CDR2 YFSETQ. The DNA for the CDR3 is TGCGCCAGCACTCGGACAGGGGGCTCCTACGAGCAGTACTTC. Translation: CASTRTGGSYEQYF.

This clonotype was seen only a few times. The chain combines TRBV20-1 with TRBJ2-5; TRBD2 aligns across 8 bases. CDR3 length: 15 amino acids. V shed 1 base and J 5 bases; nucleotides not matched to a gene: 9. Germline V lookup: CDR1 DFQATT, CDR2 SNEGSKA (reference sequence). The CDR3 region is CSARGLGRAGETQYF. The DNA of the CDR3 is TGCAGTGCTAGAGGTCTCGGGAGGGCTGGCGAGACCCAGTACTTC.

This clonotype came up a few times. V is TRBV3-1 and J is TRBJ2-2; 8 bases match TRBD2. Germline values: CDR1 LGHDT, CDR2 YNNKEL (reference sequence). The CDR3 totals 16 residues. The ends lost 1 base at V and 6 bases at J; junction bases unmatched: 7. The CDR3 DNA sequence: TGTGCCAGCAGCCAAGTTTTCGGGAGGGGTTCCGGGGAGCTGTTTTTT. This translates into CASSQVFGRGSGELFF.

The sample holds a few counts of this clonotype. The CDR3 protein is CASSEWGGIKTQYF. DNA for the CDR3: TGTGCCAGCAGTGAATGGGGAGGGATAAAGACCCAGTACTTC. V usage is TRBV25-1 and J usage is TRBJ2-5; 7 bases fit TRBD2. CDR3 length: 14 residues. The junction had 5 bases not matched to a gene; V was cut back by 1 base and J by 6 bases. Germline CDR1 MGHDK, CDR2 SYGVNS. The full variable domain, completed using reference TRBV25-1 and TRBJ2-5, is EADIYQTPRYLVIGTGKKITLECSQTMGHDKMYWYQQDPGMELHLIHYSYGVNSTEKGDLSSESTVSRIRTEHFPLTLESARPSHTSQYLCASSEWGGIKTQYFGPGTRLLVL.

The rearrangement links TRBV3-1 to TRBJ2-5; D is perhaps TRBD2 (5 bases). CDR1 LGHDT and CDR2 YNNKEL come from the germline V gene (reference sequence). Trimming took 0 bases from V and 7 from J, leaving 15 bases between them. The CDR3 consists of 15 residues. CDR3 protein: CASSQDLPSSGTQYF. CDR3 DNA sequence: TGTGCCAGCAGCCAAGATCTTCCTAGCTCGGGGACCCAGTACTTC.

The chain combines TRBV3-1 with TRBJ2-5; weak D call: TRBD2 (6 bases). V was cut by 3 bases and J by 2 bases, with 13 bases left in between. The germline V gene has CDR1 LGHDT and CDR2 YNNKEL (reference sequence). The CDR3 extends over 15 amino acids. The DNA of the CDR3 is TGTGCCAGCAGCCAGGATCTAGCGAGACAAGAGACCCAGTACTTC. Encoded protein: CASSQDLARQETQYF.

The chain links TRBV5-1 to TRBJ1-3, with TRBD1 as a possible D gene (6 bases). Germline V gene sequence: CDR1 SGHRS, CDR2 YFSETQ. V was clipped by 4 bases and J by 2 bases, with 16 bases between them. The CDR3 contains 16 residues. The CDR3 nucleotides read TGCGCCAGCAGCCCCGGACAGAGCTCCCCTGGAAACACCATATATTTT. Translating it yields CASSPGQSSPGNTIYF.

CDR3 in amino acids: CASSVEPNYGYTF. The CDR3 DNA reads as TGTGCCAGCAGCGTCGAGCCTAACTATGGCTACACCTTC. The rearrangement links TRBV7-6 to TRBJ1-2; D not certain. The CDR3 covers 13 residues. Trimming left V 5 bases short and J 0 bases short, with 7 bases between. Germline CDR1 is SGHVS and CDR2 is FNYEAQ. Full variable domain (missing parts from reference TRBV7-6 and TRBJ1-2): GAGVSQSPRYKVTKRGQDVALRCDPISGHVSLYWYRQALGQGPEFLTYFNYEAQQDKSGLPNDRFSAERPEGSISTLTIQRTEQRDSAMYRCASSVEPNYGYTFGSGTRLTVV.

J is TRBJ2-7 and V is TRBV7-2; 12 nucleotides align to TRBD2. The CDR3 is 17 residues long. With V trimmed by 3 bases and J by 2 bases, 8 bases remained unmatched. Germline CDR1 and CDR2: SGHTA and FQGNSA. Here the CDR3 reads CASSLGLAGQFTYEQYF. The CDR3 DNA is TGTGCCAGCAGCTTGGGACTAGCGGGCCAGTTTACCTACGAGCAGTACTTC.

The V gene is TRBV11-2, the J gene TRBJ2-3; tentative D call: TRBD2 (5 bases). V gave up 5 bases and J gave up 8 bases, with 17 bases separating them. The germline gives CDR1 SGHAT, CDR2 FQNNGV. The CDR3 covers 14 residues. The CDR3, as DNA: TGTGCCAGCAGCCGGGCGTGGGCCGAGGGTACGCAGTATTTT. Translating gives CASSRAWAEGTQYF. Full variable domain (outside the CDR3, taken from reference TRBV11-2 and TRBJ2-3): EAGVAQSPRYKIIEKRQSVAFWCNPISGHATLYWYQQILGQGPKLLIQFQNNGVVDDSQLPKDRFSAERLKGVDSTLKIQPAKLEDSAVYLCASSRAWAEGTQYFGPGTRLTVL.

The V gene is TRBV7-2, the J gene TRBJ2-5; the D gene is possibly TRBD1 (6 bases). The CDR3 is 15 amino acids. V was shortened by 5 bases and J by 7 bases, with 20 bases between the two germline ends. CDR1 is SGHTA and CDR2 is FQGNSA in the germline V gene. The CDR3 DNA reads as TGTGCCAGCAGCATCATCGGACAGAACGACGTGACCCAGTACTTC. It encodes CASSIIGQNDVTQYF.

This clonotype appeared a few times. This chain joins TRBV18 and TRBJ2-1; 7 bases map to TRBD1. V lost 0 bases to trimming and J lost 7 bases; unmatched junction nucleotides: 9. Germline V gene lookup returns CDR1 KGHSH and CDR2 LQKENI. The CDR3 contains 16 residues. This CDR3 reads CASSPPRQGIYNEQFF. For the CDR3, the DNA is TGTGCCAGCTCACCACCTCGACAGGGAATCTATAATGAGCAGTTCTTC. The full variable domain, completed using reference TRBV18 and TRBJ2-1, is NAGVMQNPRHLVRRRGQEARLRCSPMKGHSHVYWYRQLPEEGLKFMVYLQKENIIDESGMPKERFSAEFPKEGPSILRIQQVVRGDSAAYFCASSPPRQGIYNEQFFGPGTRLTVL.

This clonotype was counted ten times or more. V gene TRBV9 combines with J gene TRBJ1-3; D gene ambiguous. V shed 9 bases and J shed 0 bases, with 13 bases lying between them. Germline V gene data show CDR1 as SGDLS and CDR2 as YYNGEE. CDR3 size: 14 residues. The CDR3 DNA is TGTGCCACCGGACCAGGCCTCTCTGGAAACACCATATATTTT. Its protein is CATGPGLSGNTIYF.

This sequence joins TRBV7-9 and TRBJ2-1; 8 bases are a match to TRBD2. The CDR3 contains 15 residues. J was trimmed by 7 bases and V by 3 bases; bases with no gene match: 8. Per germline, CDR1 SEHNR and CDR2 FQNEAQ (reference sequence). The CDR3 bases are TGTGCCAGCAGCTTCGGGAGGGCCTTTATGAATGAGCAGTTCTTC. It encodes CASSFGRAFMNEQFF.

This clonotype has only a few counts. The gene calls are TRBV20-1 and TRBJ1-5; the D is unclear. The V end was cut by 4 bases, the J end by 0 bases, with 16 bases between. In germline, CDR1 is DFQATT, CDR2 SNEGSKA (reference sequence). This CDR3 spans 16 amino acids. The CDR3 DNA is TGCAGTGCTATCTCCCCGCGGGGTGGTAGCAATCAGCCCCAGCATTTT. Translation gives CSAISPRGGSNQPQHF.

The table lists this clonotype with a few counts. The CDR3 region has the DNA TGCAGTGCTAGAGAACCGGGACTAGCGGCCCCACAGTTCTTC. This codes for CSAREPGLAAPQFF. The rearrangement joins TRBV20-1 to TRBJ2-1; TRBD2 matches 11 bases. The CDR3 runs to 14 residues. Trimming removed 0 bases from V and 13 bases from J; junction bases left unmatched: 8. Germline CDR1 is DFQATT and CDR2 is SNEGSKA (reference sequence).